This T cell receptor (beta chain) was retrieved from a study of healthy donors' naive CD4 and CD8 T cells (dated by TCRdb to between 2015 and 2017). Study-level background: Donors were chosen to span three age groups (20-25, 40-50 and 60-70 years, over 5 each), with mean age 44 and half female. For TCR alpha, a new primer set was designed to cover all functional IMGT alpha gene variants, and all other steps followed the beta-chain workflow. To examine how TCR variation is linked to lineage commitment, the study sequenced rearranged TCR alpha and beta chains from naive CD4+ and CD8+ T cells. The peripheral blood mononuclear cells came from fewer than 20 individuals who were healthy and unrelated. The donors were HLA-typed by sequencing at HLA-A, -B, -C, -DRB1, -DQB1 and -DPB1, using the SBTexcellerator protocol, an ABI3130xl analyzer and SBTengine software.

The reads were generated on a 454 GS FLX Titanium. A previously published linear amplification protocol was used to build TCR libraries from roughly 480 ng of total RNA. Sequencing was carried out on the Roche/454 Genome Sequencer using Titanium chemistry. In the paper's pipeline: From roughly five of the healthy donors, a total of roughly 78,000 rearranged TCR alpha transcripts were sequenced. Duplicate transcripts were dropped, and unique TCR clonotypes were identified by the CDR3 junction according to IMGT nomenclature. CD4 versus CD8 status was modeled on V and J genes by logistic regression in R 2.13.0, with adjustment for donor effects and Bonferroni correction for multiple testing. TCRdb handled the public reads itself, with Q25 trimming in fastp and clone calling in MiXCR, and kept productive beta chains. CDR3 protein sequences are deduplicated, and each keeps its most common genes and DNA. The V and J calls were not made by the authors but by TCRdb's processing. The sample has roughly 200,000 distinct CDR3 sequences on record, 74% of them singletons. The ten biggest clones cover 2% to 2.5% of the sample.

Findings and caveats that apply to the study as a whole: Possible repertoire bias from homeostatic proliferation of naive T cells was not directly addressed. Bias between naive CD4+ and CD8+ cells was reportedly observed for most V and J gene segments, consistently across donors and independently of HLA genotype. In both chains, CD4+ lineage was linked to a positively charged CDR3, whereas CD8+ lineage was linked to a negatively charged CDR3. Taken together, V genes, J genes and CDR3 charge appeared to account for 10% to 15% of the variance in CD4/CD8 propensity, acting in a largely additive way. Because the alpha and beta chains were sequenced in bulk, pairing them was not possible, and so effects of the combined chains went unevaluated.

Cells with a CD4+CD8-CD45RO-CD45RA+ profile were isolated by FACS and defined as naive CD4+ T cells, and those with a CD8+CD4-CD45RA+CD27bright profile were defined as naive CD8+ T cells. The antibodies used for sorting targeted CD4 (RPA-T4), CD8 (SK1), CD27 (O323), CD45RA (HI100) and CD45RO (UCHL1). In the case of this clonotype: Its antigen is currently not known. No qualities accompany the bases; no much larger clone lies one base away.

The CDR3 measures 14 amino acids from cysteine to phenylalanine. The entry retains the CDR3 DNA only, 42 bases that are in frame from base 1. V is shortened by 1 base, J by 4 bases, and the region joining them spans 11 bases. The germline V gene provides CDR1 SGHVS and CDR2 FQNEAQ. Sequenced sample: naive CD4+ and CD8+ T cells sorted from blood, pooled from several donors. Sample cell subset or site, as interpreted from the label and publication: FACS-sorted naive CD4+ (CD45RO-CD45RA+) and naive CD8+ (CD45RA+CD27bright) T cells. This sequence uses TRBV7-8 and TRBJ2-7, and perhaps TRBD1 as D gene, on 6 matching bases. The receptor comes from a pool of human donors in good health; the sample pools cells from several healthy donors. For the CDR3, the sequence is CASSLVQGLYEQYF. The DNA sequence follows: TGTGCCAGCAGCTTAGTTCAGGGGTTGTACGAGCAGTACTTC. When the CDR3 is completed using the reference TRBV7-8 and TRBJ2-7 genes on either side, the full variable domain is GAGVSQSPRYKVAKRGQDVALRCDPISGHVSLFWYQQALGQGPEFLTYFQNEAQLDKSGLPSDRFFAERPEGSVSTLKIQRTQQEDSAVYLCASSLVQGLYEQYFGPGTRLTVT.